The entry below describes one T cell receptor (beta chain). Its antigen is not identified. The data were taken from a study of cytomegalovirus exposure and HLA in healthy donors. Study-level results: Later analysis showed TCR association rates varying by HLA locus, highest for DRB1 and lowest for HLA-C.

In the PCR, 60 Vbeta and 13 Jbeta primers were used. The table came from immunoSEQ multiplex PCR; TCRdb's copy has only in-frame clones and leaves some out. The sample includes fewer than 200,000 clones, more than 80% of them seen just once. The CDR3 covers 14 residues. J gave up 8 bases and V 6 bases, and 7 bases lay outside the gene matches. Germline V gene sequence: CDR1 MNHEY, CDR2 SVGAGI. The sequenced material came from PBMCs. This chain uses TRBV6-5 with TRBJ1-1; 12 bases map to TRBD1. This receptor was identified in a woman aged 18-29 years in good health and CMV-seronegative. CDR3 residues: CASSNPGTGGEAFF. CDR3 DNA: TGTGCCAGCAGCAACCCCGGGACAGGGGGCGAAGCTTTCTTT.